The entry below gives a single T cell receptor (beta chain) sequence along with its context. Its antigen remains unknown. Of the isolated RNA, all was reverse transcribed, and so the sequenced material was expressed TCRB transcripts. TCRdb's table, derived via immunoSEQ multiplex PCR, lists solely in-frame clones and lacks some. Found here are some 48,000 clones, approximately 43% of them singletons; the top ten hold roughly 0.13%. The record originates from a study of beta chain features in type 1 diabetes. Findings and limits, study-wide: Among patients with Type 1 diabetes, TCRB CDR3s were moderately but significantly shorter in every one of the four CD4+ subsets.

The CDR3 covers 13 residues. Per germline, CDR1 SGHRS and CDR2 YFSETQ. Deletions cut 4 bases from V and 3 bases from J, with 10 bases between. Sequenced input: stem cell memory CD4+ T cells from blood. This chain joins TRBV5-1 and TRBJ1-2, with D perhaps matching TRBD1 (6 bases). This TCR was recovered from a man aged 30-40 years with type 1 diabetes. CDR3 DNA: TGCGCCAGCAGCGAACAGGGAGACTATGGCTACACCTTC. It specifies CASSEQGDYGYTF.